Below, 14 T cell receptor beta chains from the same sample are listed, as sequenced in a study of blood T cell repertoires in COVID-19. Only in-frame clones appear in the TCRdb table, and some are missing; sequencing was by immunoSEQ multiplex PCR. The repertoire holds tens of thousands of clones, with about 90% as singletons. The sequencing input was peripheral blood. Receptor source: a human donor with active COVID-19. The donor label of this sample is uncertain.

This rearrangement joins TRBV19 to TRBJ2-1; TRBD2 is a possible D gene (6 bases). With 5 bases removed from V and 10 bases from J, the gap between germline ends came to 9 bases. The V gene's germline CDR1 is LNHDA and CDR2 SQIVND (reference sequence). The CDR3 spans 11 residues. CDR3 sequence (DNA): TGTGCCAGTAGTGGGGCGGGAGAGCAGTTCTTC. Its translation: CASSGAGEQFF. Looking up the rest from reference TRBV19 and TRBJ2-1 gives the full variable domain: DGGITQSPKYLFRKEGQNVTLSCEQNLNHDAMYWYRQDPGQGLRLIYYSQIVNDFQKGDIAEGYSVSREKKESFPLTVTSAQKNPTAFYLCASSGAGEQFFGPGTRLTVL.

The CDR3, as DNA: TGCGCCAGCAGCCGGGTCGGGAACACTGAAGCTTTCTTT. Translating it yields CASSRVGNTEAFF. The gene calls are TRBV5-1 and TRBJ1-1; D not resolved. From germline, CDR1 is SGHRS and CDR2 YFSETQ. Trimming pared 4 bases from V and 1 base from J, leaving 8 bases between. CDR3 size: 13 residues.

The chain combines TRBV5-3 with TRBJ2-7; no clear D. TRBV5-3 is reported as an ORF; its role is uncertain. The V and J ends lost 0 bases and 3 bases respectively, with 7 bases between them. The CDR3 sequence is 13 residues long. The CDR3 reads CARSLGGRYEQYF. CDR3 sequence (DNA): TGTGCCAGAAGCTTGGGCGGCCGCTACGAGCAGTACTTC.

The V call is TRBV5-1, the J call TRBJ1-1, with TRBD1 matching over 8 bases. The CDR3 length is 13 residues. Trimming took 4 bases from V and 6 from J; bases not matched to a gene: 5. Germline CDR1 SGHRS, CDR2 YFSETQ. The CDR3 sequence: CASSGTGDAEAFF. The CDR3, as DNA: TGCGCCAGCAGCGGGACAGGAGATGCTGAAGCTTTCTTT.

The CDR3 DNA follows: TGTGCCAGCTCCCCGGGACAGGGAGGCTCGTACCAAGAGACCCAGTACTTC. It specifies CASSPGQGGSYQETQYF. This sequence joins TRBV18 and TRBJ2-5, with 9 bases that match TRBD1. CDR1 KGHSH and CDR2 LQKENI come from the germline V gene. V lost 6 bases to trimming and J lost 0 bases; unmatched junction nucleotides: 11. This CDR3 spans 17 amino acids.

The chain has TRBV14 and TRBJ1-1, with a weak D call TRBD1 (5 bases). CDR1 SGHDN and CDR2 FVKESK come from the germline V gene. The CDR3 consists of 14 residues. Trimming shortened V by 2 bases and J by 8 bases, and 15 bases separated the two germline ends. In DNA, the CDR3 is TGTGCCAGCAGCCAAAATTTTGGGGCAGAAGAAGCTTTCTTT. This sequence encodes CASSQNFGAEEAFF.

The rearrangement links TRBV9 to TRBJ2-7; the match to TRBD1 covers 9 bases. The CDR3 runs to 14 residues. J gave up 6 bases and V 0 bases, and 4 bases lay outside the gene matches. The V gene's germline CDR1 is SGDLS and CDR2 YYNGEE. CDR3 region: CASSVEQGAVEQYF. Here the CDR3 DNA reads TGTGCCAGCAGCGTAGAACAGGGGGCGGTCGAGCAGTACTTC.

The chain combines TRBV28 with TRBJ1-2; the match to TRBD1 covers 7 bases. Losses at the gene ends were 7 bases for V and 0 bases for J; bases not matched to a gene: 2. The germline gives CDR1 MDHEN, CDR2 SYDVKM. This CDR3 contains 13 residues. CDR3 in DNA: TGTGCCAGCAAGGGGGCAACTAACTATGGCTACACCTTC. It yields the protein CASKGATNYGYTF.

V gene TRBV25-1 combines with J gene TRBJ1-1; 7 nucleotides align to TRBD1. With V trimmed by 4 bases and J by 3 bases, 8 bases remained unmatched. This CDR3 has 15 residues. Looked up from germline, CDR1 is MGHDK and CDR2 is SYGVNS. The CDR3 nucleotides are TGTGCCAGCAGTGGCCCGACAGGGATGTACACTGAAGCTTTCTTT. Translating gives CASSGPTGMYTEAFF. The full variable domain, rest sourced from reference TRBV25-1 and TRBJ1-1, is EADIYQTPRYLVIGTGKKITLECSQTMGHDKMYWYQQDPGMELHLIHYSYGVNSTEKGDLSSESTVSRIRTEHFPLTLESARPSHTSQYLCASSGPTGMYTEAFFGQGTRLTVV.

The CDR3 spells CASSQAGTPTSTDTQYF. CDR3 nucleotide sequence: TGCGCCAGCAGCCAAGCCGGGACACCGACTAGCACAGATACGCAGTATTTT. The genes are TRBV4-1 and TRBJ2-3, with a weak D call TRBD1 (6 bases). Germline V gene sequence: CDR1 MGHRA, CDR2 YSYEKL. Trimming took 1 base from V and 0 from J, leaving 14 bases between them. This CDR3 is built from 17 residues.

This sequence joins TRBV20-1 and TRBJ2-1; D is uncertain. The CDR3 runs 12 residues. The V gene's germline CDR1 is DFQATT and CDR2 SNEGSKA (reference sequence). V lost 3 bases and J 4 bases, leaving 7 bases between the germline ends. The CDR3 DNA is TGCAGTGCTAGTCTGGAGTACAATGAGCAGTTCTTC. It specifies CSASLEYNEQFF.

The chain is built from TRBV6-5 and TRBJ1-5, with 7 bases fitting TRBD1. CDR3 size: 15 residues. CDR1 and CDR2 from the germline V gene are MNHEY and SVGAGI. J gave up 4 bases and V 5 bases, and 8 bases lay outside the gene matches. The CDR3 DNA reads TGTGCCAGCAGTCCTCGGACAGGTGTGAATCAGCCCCAGCATTTT. It translates to CASSPRTGVNQPQHF.

The gene calls are TRBV6-2 or TRBV6-3 and TRBJ2-2; the match to TRBD2 covers 7 bases. Germline CDR1 MNHEY, CDR2 SVGEGT. J was trimmed by 6 bases and V by 5 bases; bases with no gene match: 15. This CDR3 region has 17 residues. CDR3 loop: CASSTYSGTTHPGELFF. Written as DNA, the CDR3 is TGTGCCAGCAGTACCTACTCCGGGACTACGCACCCCGGGGAGCTGTTTTTT.

This chain uses TRBV6-6 with TRBJ1-6; D is unclear. V gave up 5 bases and J gave up 1 base, with 12 bases separating them. Germline V gene sequence: CDR1 MNHNY, CDR2 SVGAGI (reference sequence). The CDR3 extends over 16 amino acids. As DNA, the CDR3 is TGTGCCAGCAGTGTATCAGGAGGTTCCTATAATTCACCCCTCCACTTT. This sequence encodes CASSVSGGSYNSPLHF.